One and the same sample provided the 21 T cell receptor beta chains below, sequenced in a study of blood T cells in healthy people across ages. Together with a sample-barcoded 5' primer, a J-beta primer mix was included in a second PCR lasting about 6 to 11 cycles. MiXCR, run by TCRdb on the 5' RACE reads, gives a single entry per CDR3 protein. This sample has approximately 830,000 distinct CDR3 sequences, with around two thirds found just once. The source material was blood. These receptors were collected from a man aged 25-40 years in good health.

This clonotype has more than one count but fewer than ten. The gene calls are TRBV27 and TRBJ2-3; the match to TRBD2 covers 11 bases. The CDR3 runs 16 residues. The V gene's germline CDR1 is MNHEY and CDR2 SMNVEV (reference sequence). V trimming: 4 bases; J trimming: 3 bases; junction bases outside the gene matches: 6. In DNA form, the CDR3 reads TGTGCCAGCAGTTCCCTGACTAGCGGGGAAACAGATACGCAGTATTTT. It encodes CASSSLTSGETDTQYF.

J is TRBJ1-4 and V is TRBV12-3 or TRBV12-4; perhaps TRBD1 as D (5 bases). V lost 5 bases, J lost 7 bases, and 8 bases lay in between. The CDR3 consists of 12 residues. The CDR3: CASSRGGEKLFF. The CDR3 nucleotides are TGTGCCAGCAGTCGGGGGGGTGAAAAACTGTTTTTT.

The gene calls are TRBV5-5 and TRBJ1-2, with D perhaps TRBD1 (6 bases). Trimming shortened V by 5 bases and J by 3 bases, and 11 bases separated the two germline ends. Looked up from germline, CDR1 is SGHKS and CDR2 is YYEKEE (reference sequence). The CDR3 contains 13 residues. The CDR3 protein is CASRDGGYYGYTF. The CDR3 DNA reads TGTGCCAGCAGGGACGGGGGCTACTATGGCTACACCTTC.

This clonotype was seen once. The rearrangement uses TRBV20-1 and TRBJ1-2, with 8 bases lining up with TRBD1. There are 11 residues in the CDR3. Germline V gives CDR1 DFQATT, CDR2 SNEGSKA (reference sequence). The trim removed 5 bases at V and 8 bases at J, leaving 4 bases unmatched. Written as DNA, the CDR3 is TGCAGTGCTTCAGGGGGCGTGGGCTACACCTTC. This encodes CSASGGVGYTF.

This clonotype was detected only a few times. The chain carries TRBV7-2 and TRBJ1-2; D gene uncertain. The V and J ends lost 5 bases and 2 bases respectively, with 6 bases between them. Germline lookup yields CDR1 SGHTA and CDR2 FQGNSA. This CDR3 is built from 12 residues. CDR3 amino acids: CASSMSNYGYTF. CDR3 DNA: TGTGCCAGCAGCATGAGCAACTATGGCTACACCTTC.

This chain connects TRBV15 to TRBJ1-6; D might be TRBD1 (5 bases). The V end was cut by 0 bases, the J end by 6 bases, with 12 bases between. The CDR3 is 16 amino acids. CDR1 is LNHNV, CDR2 YYDKDF, per germline (reference sequence). CDR3 coding DNA: TGTGCCACCAGCAGAGACAGGGACCCTTCTAATTCACCCCTCCACTTT. This translates into CATSRDRDPSNSPLHF.

This clonotype was picked up a small number of times. The chain links TRBV7-8 to TRBJ2-1; 10 nucleotides match TRBD2. Germline V lookup: CDR1 SGHVS, CDR2 FQNEAQ. Germline trimming cut 5 bases from V and 4 bases from J; bases unmatched to any gene: 8. CDR3 length: 16 residues. CDR3 amino acids: CASSLASGGPYNEQFF. The CDR3 nucleotides are TGTGCCAGCAGCCTGGCTAGCGGGGGCCCATACAATGAGCAGTTCTTC. The complete variable domain, with remaining parts taken from reference TRBV7-8 and TRBJ2-1, reads GAGVSQSPRYKVAKRGQDVALRCDPISGHVSLFWYQQALGQGPEFLTYFQNEAQLDKSGLPSDRFFAERPEGSVSTLKIQRTQQEDSAVYLCASSLASGGPYNEQFFGPGTRLTVL.

This clonotype was detected a few times. V is TRBV4-1 and J is TRBJ2-3, with D possibly being TRBD2 (6 bases). The CDR3 spans 17 residues. Germline lookup yields CDR1 MGHRA and CDR2 YSYEKL. Trimming pared 1 base from V and 1 base from J, leaving 15 bases between. CDR3: CASSQVGGATGTDTQYF. DNA of the CDR3: TGCGCCAGCAGCCAAGTAGGAGGGGCGACCGGCACAGATACGCAGTATTTT.

This clonotype was seen a handful of times. The V call is TRBV4-1, the J call TRBJ2-7, with 13 bases lining up with TRBD2. Trimming removed 4 bases from V and 7 bases from J; junction bases left unmatched: 7. The CDR3 has 15 amino acids. Germline CDR1 is MGHRA and CDR2 is YSYEKL. The CDR3 sequence: CASSLQGTSGTEQYF. The CDR3 bases are TGCGCCAGCAGCCTTCAAGGGACTAGCGGGACGGAGCAGTACTTC.

The chain is built from TRBV2 and TRBJ2-3; 7 nucleotides match TRBD1. CDR1 and CDR2 (germline): SNHLY, FYNNEI. Trimming removed 6 bases from V and 4 bases from J; junction bases left unmatched: 13. The CDR3 spans 16 residues. The CDR3 DNA is TGTGCCAGCAGCCAAGAGACAGGGTTTTTTGCAGATACGCAGTATTTT. Its translation: CASSQETGFFADTQYF.

The V gene is TRBV7-2, the J gene TRBJ2-4, with D maybe TRBD1 (6 bases). The germline V and J ends were trimmed by 5 bases and 4 bases, with 18 bases remaining between them. CDR1 SGHTA and CDR2 FQGNSA come from the germline V gene. This CDR3 is 16 amino acids long. The CDR3 loop is CASSPTGQIKKNIQYF. The CDR3 DNA sequence: TGTGCCAGCAGCCCAACGGGACAAATTAAGAAAAACATTCAGTACTTC.

Only a few counts were recorded for this clonotype. The DNA of the CDR3 is TGTGCCAGCAACCTACAGGGAGGGGATACGCAGTATTTT. Protein: CASNLQGGDTQYF. The rearrangement uses TRBV7-6 and TRBJ2-3; a weak D match, TRBD2 (7 bases). CDR1 SGHVS and CDR2 FNYEAQ come from the germline V gene. V lost 7 bases, J lost 6 bases, and 14 bases lay in between. The CDR3 length is 13 residues.

The chain combines TRBV20-1 with TRBJ1-3; 8 bases map to TRBD1. Germline CDR1 DFQATT, CDR2 SNEGSKA (reference sequence). V dropped 4 bases and J dropped 1; count of bases not matched to a gene: 3. The length of the CDR3 is 14 residues. The CDR3 loop is CSATGGASGNTIYF. For the CDR3, the DNA is TGCAGTGCTACAGGGGGCGCGTCTGGAAACACCATATATTTT.

The chain has TRBV9 and TRBJ2-7; TRBD1 aligns across 8 bases. This CDR3 is 14 amino acids long. V gave up 3 bases and J gave up 5 bases; unmatched junction bases: 7. The V gene's germline CDR1 is SGDLS and CDR2 YYNGEE. This CDR3 reads CASSALTGDDEQYF. CDR3 sequence (DNA): TGTGCCAGCAGCGCCTTGACAGGGGACGACGAGCAGTACTTC.

CDR3 in DNA: TGTGCCACCAGCGCCTCAGGTAACTCCTACGAGCAGTACTTC. This encodes CATSASGNSYEQYF. V gene TRBV24-1 combines with J gene TRBJ2-7; D gene uncertain. Looked up from germline, CDR1 is KGHDR and CDR2 is SFDVKD. V dropped 7 bases and J dropped 0 bases, with 12 bases sitting between them. This CDR3 is 14 amino acids long.

The V and J genes are TRBV7-2 and TRBJ2-3, with no clear D. Germline lookup yields CDR1 SGHTA and CDR2 FQGNSA. V lost 1 base and J 2 bases, leaving 10 bases between the germline ends. CDR3 length: 15 amino acids. This CDR3 reads CASSLGSPYTDTQYF. The CDR3 bases are TGTGCCAGCAGCTTAGGTTCCCCGTACACAGATACGCAGTATTTT.

The DNA of the CDR3 is TGTGCCAGCAGCTTAGCTGACATGCCCAATGAGCAGTTCTTC. It specifies CASSLADMPNEQFF. The chain is built from TRBV7-9 and TRBJ2-1; unclear D gene. Per the germline V gene, CDR1 is SEHNR and CDR2 is FQNEAQ (reference sequence). The CDR3 totals 14 residues. V lost 0 bases and J lost 6, with 9 bases in between.

The chain is built from TRBV2 and TRBJ2-1; either TRBD1 or TRBD2 may supply D (6 bases each). CDR3 length: 11 residues. Trimming left V 9 bases short and J 13 bases short, with 16 bases between. CDR1 is SNHLY, CDR2 FYNNEI, per germline. Written as DNA, the CDR3 is TGTGCCAGTCCGAGGTGGGGGGCCCAGTTCTTC. It translates to CASPRWGAQFF. The variable domain in full, completed from reference TRBV2 and TRBJ2-1, reads EPEVTQTPSHQVTQMGQEVILRCVPISNHLYFYWYRQILGQKVEFLVSFYNNEISEKSEIFDDQFSVERPDGSNFTLKIRSTKLEDSAMYFCASPRWGAQFFGPGTRLTVL.

This chain joins TRBV20-1 and TRBJ2-3; no reliable D call. V gave up 4 bases and J gave up 4 bases, with 9 bases separating them. Germline CDR1 and CDR2: DFQATT and SNEGSKA (reference sequence). The CDR3 runs 12 residues. The CDR3 protein is CSAMESADTQYF. The CDR3 region has the DNA TGCAGTGCTATGGAATCGGCAGATACGCAGTATTTT.

There are a few counts of this clonotype. The V gene is TRBV15, the J gene TRBJ2-1; maybe TRBD2 (5 bases). Germline CDR1 reads LNHNV; CDR2 reads YYDKDF (reference sequence). The CDR3 totals 11 residues. Between the trimmed V and J ends, which lost 6 bases and 9 bases, there was a span of 9 bases. CDR3 nucleotide sequence: TGTGCCACCAGTTTTCGGGGTGAGCAGTTCTTC. Protein: CATSFRGEQFF.

The J gene is TRBJ2-3, the V gene TRBV3-1; D is unresolved. V dropped 0 bases and J dropped 2 bases, with 12 bases sitting between them. Germline V gene lookup returns CDR1 LGHDT and CDR2 YNNKEL (reference sequence). CDR3 length equals 16 residues. Here the CDR3 reads CASSQELGQPTDTQYF. The CDR3 nucleotides read TGTGCCAGCAGCCAAGAGTTAGGGCAGCCCACAGATACGCAGTATTTT.